This T cell receptor (beta chain) stems from a study of CD4 T cells in relation to SARS-CoV-2 and coronaviruses. Before the COVID-19 pandemic, during about 2011-2019, CD4+ T cells were taken from unexposed donors. CD4+ T cells were isolated from the cells after more than 8 days of culture. CDR1 and CDR2 from the germline V gene are SGHTA and FQGNSA. Trimming left V 5 bases short and J 0 bases short, with 14 bases between. The CDR3 is made up of 17 amino acids. Method: immunoSEQ multiplex PCR; TCRdb's copy keeps in-frame clones and lacks some. The data contain 28,000 or so clones, 65% to 80% of them singletons. As to this clone: Its specificity is not known.

What was sequenced was CD4+ T cells from PBMCs, cultured in vitro. The rearrangement joins TRBV7-2 to TRBJ2-6, with D perhaps TRBD1 or TRBD2 (6 bases each). The sequence derives from a human donor in good health. The CDR3 sequence is CASSLRGATSGANVLTF. In DNA, the CDR3 is TGTGCCAGCAGCCTGAGGGGGGCTACCTCTGGGGCCAACGTCCTGACTTTC.